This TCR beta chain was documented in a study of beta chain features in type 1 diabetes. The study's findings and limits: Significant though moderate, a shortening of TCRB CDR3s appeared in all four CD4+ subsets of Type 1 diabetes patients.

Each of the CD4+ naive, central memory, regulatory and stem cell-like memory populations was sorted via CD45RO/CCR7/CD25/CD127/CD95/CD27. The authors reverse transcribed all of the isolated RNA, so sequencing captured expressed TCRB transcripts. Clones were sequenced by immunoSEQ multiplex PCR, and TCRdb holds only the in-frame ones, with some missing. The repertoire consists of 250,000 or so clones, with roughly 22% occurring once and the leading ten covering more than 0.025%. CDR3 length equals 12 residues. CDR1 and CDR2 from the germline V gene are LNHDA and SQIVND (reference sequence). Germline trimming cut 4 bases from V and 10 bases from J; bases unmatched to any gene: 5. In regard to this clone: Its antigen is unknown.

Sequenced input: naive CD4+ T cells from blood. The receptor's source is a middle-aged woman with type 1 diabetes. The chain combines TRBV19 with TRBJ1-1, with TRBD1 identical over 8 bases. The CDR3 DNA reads TGTGCCAGTAGTACACCCGACAGGGGAGCTTTCTTT. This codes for CASSTPDRGAFF.